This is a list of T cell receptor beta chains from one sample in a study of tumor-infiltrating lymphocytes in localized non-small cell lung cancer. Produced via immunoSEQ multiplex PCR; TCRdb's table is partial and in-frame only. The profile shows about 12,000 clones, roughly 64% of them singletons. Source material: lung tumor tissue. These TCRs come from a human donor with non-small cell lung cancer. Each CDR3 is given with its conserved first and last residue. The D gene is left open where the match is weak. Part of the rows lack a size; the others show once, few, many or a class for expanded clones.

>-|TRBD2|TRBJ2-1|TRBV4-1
CASSRHTSGAYNEQFF
TGCGCCAGCAGCCGACATACTAGCGGGGCGTACAATGAGCAGTTCTTC
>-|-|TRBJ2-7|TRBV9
CASSRGSTEQYF
TGTGCCAGCAGCCGGGGCAGCACCGAGCAGTACTTC
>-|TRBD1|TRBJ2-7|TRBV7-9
CASSRDRSYEQYF
TGTGCCAGCAGCCGGGACAGATCCTACGAGCAGTACTTC
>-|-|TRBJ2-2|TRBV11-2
CASSRVNTGELFF
TGTGCCAGCAGCCGCGTAAACACCGGGGAGCTGTTTTTT
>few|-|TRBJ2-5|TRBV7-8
CASSFYTDQETQYF
TGTGCCAGCAGCTTCTACACCGACCAGGAGACCCAGTACTTC
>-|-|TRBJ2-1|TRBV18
CASSPPGSYNEQFF
TGTGCCAGCTCACCCCCCGGGTCCTACAATGAGCAGTTCTTC
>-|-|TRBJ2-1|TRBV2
CASSGASLRTDEQFF
TGTGCCAGCAGTGGGGCCTCTCTTAGGACCGATGAGCAGTTCTTC
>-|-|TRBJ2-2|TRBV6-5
CASRKQGLTGELFF
TGTGCCAGCAGAAAACAGGGTCTCACCGGGGAGCTGTTTTTT
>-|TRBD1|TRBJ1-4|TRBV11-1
CASSRQQGSEKLFF
TGTGCCAGCAGCCGCCAACAGGGGAGTGAAAAACTGTTTTTT
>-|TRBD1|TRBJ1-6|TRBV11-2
CASSLDILTGKARGSPLHF
TGTGCCAGCAGCTTAGATATATTGACAGGGAAAGCCCGGGGTTCACCCCTCCACTTT
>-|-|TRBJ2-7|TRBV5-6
CASSVNRDSYEQYF
TGTGCCAGCAGCGTGAACCGGGACTCCTACGAGCAGTACTTC
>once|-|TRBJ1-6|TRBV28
CASSLPTRSSSPLHF
TGTGCCAGCAGTTTACCCACCCGATCAAGCTCACCCCTCCACTTT
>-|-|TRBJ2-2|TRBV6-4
CASSDSANPGELFF
TGTGCCAGCAGTGACTCGGCGAACCCCGGGGAGCTGTTTTTT
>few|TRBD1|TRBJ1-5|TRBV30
CACQPPGQGQHF
TGTGCCTGTCAACCTCCGGGACAGGGCCAACATTTT
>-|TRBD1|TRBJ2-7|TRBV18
CASSPGGQRYEQYF
TGTGCCAGCTCACCAGGGGGACAGCGTTACGAGCAGTACTTC
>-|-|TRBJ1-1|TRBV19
CASTGWGIGTEAFF
TGTGCCAGTACCGGGTGGGGAATTGGGACTGAAGCTTTCTTT
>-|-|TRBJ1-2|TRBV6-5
CASSYSTGLNYGYTF
TGTGCCAGCAGTTACTCGACAGGATTAAACTATGGCTACACCTTC
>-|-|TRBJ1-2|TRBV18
CASSPPLGHNLIGYGYTF
TGTGCCAGCTCACCACCGTTGGGACACAATTTAATCGGCTATGGCTACACCTTC
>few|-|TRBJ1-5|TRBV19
CASSPDRIDNQPQHF
TGTGCCAGTAGTCCCGACAGAATAGACAATCAGCCCCAGCATTTT
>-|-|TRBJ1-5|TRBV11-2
CASSLGLGSWSQHF
TGTGCCAGCAGCTTAGGCCTTGGGAGTTGGTCCCAGCATTTT
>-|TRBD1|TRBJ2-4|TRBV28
CASSFLYRGLNIQYF
TGTGCCAGCAGTTTTCTTTACAGGGGGCTAAACATTCAGTACTTC
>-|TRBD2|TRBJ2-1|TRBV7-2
CASSLSGLANEQFF
TGTGCCAGCAGCTTATCGGGACTAGCGAACGAGCAGTTCTTC
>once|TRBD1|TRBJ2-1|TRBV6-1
CASSVGGTGGHNEQFF
TGTGCCAGCAGTGTAGGGGGGACAGGGGGCCACAATGAGCAGTTCTTC
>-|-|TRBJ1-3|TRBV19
CASSIQGRSGNTIYF
TGTGCCAGTAGTATTCAGGGAAGATCTGGAAACACCATATATTTT
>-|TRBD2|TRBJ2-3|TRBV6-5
CASARLAGGADTQYF
TGTGCCAGCGCCCGACTAGCAGGTGGGGCAGATACGCAGTATTTT